This TCR beta chain appears in the sequencing data of a study of blood T cell repertoires in COVID-19. Study-wide background: Samples representing acute and convalescent COVID-19 were sourced from the United States, Italy and Spain. T cells, B-cell-depleted T cells, or PBMCs supplied cDNA or gDNA.

In the original analysis: Estimates of nucleated cell counts were drawn from the amplification of reference gene primers. The method was immunoSEQ multiplex PCR; TCRdb's version includes in-frame clones alone and lacks a portion of them. For V, J and clone size, that table is used; D and trimming come from the DNA. The table lists 200,000 to 250,000 clones, about 93% of them singletons. Recruited during active infection, patients (from Seattle) were subsequently followed longitudinally. V trimming: 5 bases; J trimming: 3 bases; junction bases outside the gene matches: 10. Germline lookup yields CDR1 MNHEY and CDR2 SMNVEV (reference sequence). This CDR3 contains 16 residues.

Sequenced input: peripheral blood. This TCR was recovered from a man in his fifties or sixties with COVID-19, enrolled during active disease. This chain uses TRBV27 with TRBJ1-5, with 7 positions matching TRBD1. The CDR3 loop is CASSPTDRAYNQPQHF. The DNA for the CDR3 is TGTGCCAGCAGTCCCACAGACAGGGCCTACAATCAGCCCCAGCATTTT.